The next 8 T cell receptor beta chains were all read from a single sample in a study of regulatory T cells in long-lasting Graves disease (dated by TCRdb to the early 2020s). Sample time point, as interpreted from the label and publication: persistent/refractory GD, antithyroid drugs over 5 years with positive TRAb. RNA was extracted from PBMCs in TRIzol for both TCR sequencing and RNA sequencing. Library creation used multiplex PCR. Sequencing relied on an Illumina HiSeq 4000. iRepertoire HTBI primers and Arm-PCR amplification of CDR3 regions were used to construct TCR beta libraries. The public reads were run again by TCRdb, first through fastp at Q25 and then through MiXCR, and only productive beta chains were kept. Rows are unified per CDR3 protein, each entry keeping the most common DNA and genes. The sample table holds roughly 400,000 distinct CDR3 sequences, of which around 23% were seen once. Together, the top ten hold over 11% of the sample.

The sample consisted of peripheral blood mononuclear cells (PBMCs), taken when the disease was refractory, from a patient treated with antithyroid drugs. The receptors here all came from a female donor with Graves disease.

This clonotype was picked up a small number of times. The J gene is TRBJ2-1, the V gene TRBV28, with 7 bases fitting TRBD1. The CDR3 extends over 14 amino acids. CDR1 and CDR2 from the germline V gene are MDHEN and SYDVKM. J gave up 5 bases and V 7 bases, and 8 bases lay outside the gene matches. The CDR3 reads CASTPGTVNNEQFF. CDR3 in DNA: TGTGCCAGCACCCCCGGGACAGTCAACAATGAGCAGTTCTTC.

This clonotype was seen more than once but under ten times. The chain links TRBV11-2 to TRBJ2-1; 9 bases map to TRBD1. The CDR3 loop spans 15 amino acids. The V gene end was trimmed by 5 bases and the J gene end by 9 bases; junction bases not matched to a gene: 11. Germline V lookup: CDR1 SGHAT, CDR2 FQNNGV. In DNA form, the CDR3 reads TGTGCCAGCAGCCGCGCGCGAACAGGGGGCGGTGAGCAGTTCTTC. It codes for CASSRARTGGGEQFF.

The V and J genes are TRBV5-1 and TRBJ1-1; D remains unclear. CDR3 length: 16 amino acids. V shed 4 bases and J shed 4 bases, with 20 bases lying between them. Germline loops: CDR1 SGHRS, CDR2 YFSETQ. The DNA of the CDR3 is TGCGCCAGCAGCCCCCGAGTCCTCGGTTGGGGCACTGAAGCTTTCTTT. Residues: CASSPRVLGWGTEAFF. The entire variable domain, with the rest obtained from reference TRBV5-1 and TRBJ1-1, is as follows: KAGVTQTPRYLIKTRGQQVTLSCSPISGHRSVSWYQQTPGQGLQFLFEYFSETQRNKGNFPGRFSGRQFSNSRSEMNVSTLELGDSALYLCASSPRVLGWGTEAFFGQGTRLTVV.

This clonotype appeared a few times. The gene calls are TRBV27 and TRBJ1-6; TRBD1 might be the D (5 bases). V lost 5 bases to trimming and J lost 1 base, with 12 bases between them. The CDR3 loop spans 16 amino acids. Per germline, CDR1 MNHEY and CDR2 SMNVEV (reference sequence). CDR3: CASSEIRASYNSPLHF. The CDR3 DNA reads as TGTGCCAGCAGTGAGATCAGGGCGTCCTATAATTCACCCCTCCACTTT.

This clonotype showed up many times. The chain employs TRBV3-1 and TRBJ1-2, with D unresolved. Looked up from germline, CDR1 is LGHDT and CDR2 is YNNKEL (reference sequence). The CDR3 has 15 amino acids. V was shortened by 6 bases and J by 10 bases, with 24 bases between the two germline ends. The CDR3 DNA sequence: TGTGCCAGCAGTCCCAATACCGATTCGTGGCGTCCCTACACCTTC. It specifies CASSPNTDSWRPYTF. Full variable domain (remainder filled in from reference TRBV3-1 and TRBJ1-2): DTAVSQTPKYLVTQMGNDKSIKCEQNLGHDTMYWYKQDSKKFLKIMFSYNNKELIINETVPNRFSPKSPDKAHLNLHINSLELGDSAVYFCASSPNTDSWRPYTFGSGTRLTVV.

This clonotype was found many times. The chain employs TRBV7-9 and TRBJ2-7; D may match TRBD1 or TRBD2 (6 bases each). The ends were cut back, 5 bases at V and 2 bases at J, with 10 bases in the middle. Germline CDR1 reads SEHNR; CDR2 reads FQNEAQ (reference sequence). The CDR3 is 13 residues long. The CDR3 sequence: CASSRGTPYEQYF. In DNA, the CDR3 is TGTGCCAGCAGCCGCGGGACACCCTACGAGCAGTACTTC.

The rearrangement joins TRBV4-1 to TRBJ1-2; D gene unclear. V lost 2 bases and J 2 bases, leaving 12 bases between the germline ends. Germline V gene data show CDR1 as MGHRA and CDR2 as YSYEKL. The CDR3 runs 15 residues. CDR3 nucleotide sequence: TGCGCCAGCAGCCAACAGTCGGGAGGGAACTATGGCTACACCTTC. This sequence encodes CASSQQSGGNYGYTF.

The chain employs TRBV11-3 and TRBJ2-1, with 13 nucleotides matching TRBD2. V lost 2 bases to trimming and J lost 0 bases; unmatched junction nucleotides: 7. The germline CDR1 and CDR2 sequences are SGHNT and YENEEA. The CDR3 runs to 19 residues. The CDR3: CASSLSGTSGIRSYNEQFF. CDR3 bases: TGTGCCAGCAGCTTATCCGGGACTAGCGGGATTCGCTCCTACAATGAGCAGTTCTTC.